The TCR beta chain described here comes from a study of metastatic and nonmetastatic thyroid tumors. On the study more broadly: The study looked at repertoires side by side in blood and in tumor or nodule tissue from malignant and benign thyroid patients.

Per the original data handling: What underpinned the distant-metastasis classifier for papillary thyroid cancer was the set of CDR3 differences across clinicopathological groups. TCRdb re-analyzed the PCR reads using MiXCR. It is TCRdb's table, rather than the study itself, that gives the V and J calls and clone size. Found here are some 33,000 clones, under 25% of them singletons; the top ten hold roughly 3%. All patients were untreated before thyroid surgery. The CDR3 is made up of 15 amino acids. Germline-derived CDR1 and CDR2 are LNHNV and YYDKDF (reference sequence). Losses at the gene ends were 9 bases for V and 7 bases for J; bases not matched to a gene: 9. For this clone: Its antigen is unknown.

The study, taken as a whole, reports: Malignant thyroid tumors reportedly had TCR beta diversity that was significantly higher than in benign nodules, in blood and tumor.

Sequenced sample: tumor tissue. The clonotype was recovered from a male donor with papillary thyroid cancer or a benign thyroid nodule (not recorded which). Some clones in this sample may be carry-over from other donors' samples. The chain employs TRBV15 and TRBJ1-4; 12 positions agree with TRBD1. CDR3 nucleotides: TGTGCCACTAAACCGGGACAGGGGGCGTCTGAAAAACTGTTTTTT. Its protein is CATKPGQGASEKLFF.